This entry lists 6 T cell receptor beta chains sequenced from one sample in a study of cytomegalovirus exposure and HLA in healthy donors (dated by TCRdb to 2015 to 2018). Libraries were prepared through the immunoSEQ multiplex PCR assay. For the multiplex PCR, a mixture combining 60 forward primers for TCR Vbeta segments and 13 reverse primers for TCR Jbeta segments was used. As stored in TCRdb, this immuneACCESS dataset retains in-frame rearrangements with V and J assigned. A fraction of the clones does not appear; measured against another copy, unresolved V genes explain less than half of the discrepancy, and the remainder lacks a known reason. This sample comprises over 150,000 clones, about four fifths of them detected only once. Clones ranked in the top ten supply about 7% of the sample. The source material was PBMCs. The source of these receptors is a man aged 30 to 45 in good health and CMV-seropositive.

The chain uses TRBV6-1 and TRBJ2-7; TRBD1 might be the D (6 bases). The CDR3 loop spans 13 amino acids. V was pared by 4 bases and J by 5 bases, with 12 bases between. Germline CDR1 and CDR2: MNHNS and SASEGT. CDR3: CASSVATGNEQYF. The CDR3 DNA sequence: TGTGCCAGCAGTGTCGCCACAGGGAACGAGCAGTACTTC.

The rearrangement uses TRBV9 and TRBJ2-7, with 14 bases identical to TRBD2. CDR3 size: 13 residues. J gave up 9 bases and V 3 bases, and 2 bases lay outside the gene matches. The germline V gene has CDR1 SGDLS and CDR2 YYNGEE. The CDR3 sequence is CASSAGTSGRQYF. The DNA for the CDR3 is TGTGCCAGCAGCGCCGGGACTAGCGGGAGGCAGTACTTC.

The J gene is TRBJ1-5, the V gene TRBV30, with D perhaps matching TRBD1 (5 bases). Germline CDR1 and CDR2: GTSNPN and SVGIG (reference sequence). This CDR3 comprises 13 residues. V was clipped by 3 bases and J by 7 bases, with 13 bases between them. CDR3 DNA: TGTGCCTGGAGCTTACGGAAGGGGCAGCCCCAGCATTTT. It translates to CAWSLRKGQPQHF.

This clone was picked up a small number of times. The rearrangement joins TRBV20-1 to TRBJ2-6, with no clear D. V was cut by 6 bases and J by 4 bases, with 4 bases left in between. CDR3 length: 11 amino acids. Germline CDR1 and CDR2: DFQATT and SNEGSKA (reference sequence). The DNA for the CDR3 is TGCAGTGCACAAGGGGCCAACGTCCTGACTTTC. Protein: CSAQGANVLTF.

The genes are TRBV2 and TRBJ1-2; 8 positions agree with TRBD1. The CDR3 contains 14 residues. V lost 6 bases, J lost 4 bases, and 7 bases stayed unmatched. Germline values: CDR1 SNHLY, CDR2 FYNNEI. The DNA for the CDR3 is TGTGCCAGCAGGAGGGACAGGTCCCTCTATGGCTACACCTTC. Amino acid sequence: CASRRDRSLYGYTF.

The rearrangement joins TRBV29-1 to TRBJ1-6; tentatively, D is TRBD1 (6 bases). V was cut by 6 bases and J by 8 bases, with 17 bases left in between. CDR1 and CDR2 (germline): SQVTM, ANQGSEA. The CDR3 sequence is 14 residues long. DNA for the CDR3: TGCAGCGTACGGGAAGGGGGTGCCCATTCACCCCTCCACTTT. Translated: CSVREGGAHSPLHF.